These T cell receptor beta chains were read from a single sample in a study of blood T cell repertoires in COVID-19. The protocol was immunoSEQ multiplex PCR, while the TCRdb copy is restricted to in-frame clones and leaves out a portion. The sample has roughly 100,000 clones; approximately 84% are singletons. The source material was peripheral blood. These receptors were taken from a human donor in a cohort sampled during active or convalescent COVID-19. The CDR3 runs from the conserved cysteine through the conserved F or W. D genes are given only for firm matches. Clone size, where shown, is once, few, many, or a class for clones that have expanded.

15,TRBJ1-2,TRBV24-1,-,-,TGTGCCACCAGTGATTTGCTAACCTGGCGGGCTGGCTACACCTTC,CATSDLLTWRAGYTF
16,TRBJ2-2,TRBV2,TRBD1,-,TGTGCCAGCAGTGAACTGAGCACAGGGGGTGCCGGGGAGCTGTTTTTT,CASSELSTGGAGELFF
14,TRBJ2-2,TRBV6-6,-,-,TGTGCCAGCTTACACAGGGTAGGAACCGGGGAGCTGTTTTTT,CASLHRVGTGELFF
14,TRBJ2-3,TRBV29-1,TRBD1,-,TGCAGCGTTCCCGGGACAGGGACCACAGATACGCAGTATTTT,CSVPGTGTTDTQYF
13,TRBJ1-5,TRBV19,TRBD1,-,TGTGCCAGCCAAGACAGGGCTAATCAGCCCCAGCATTTT,CASQDRANQPQHF
13,TRBJ1-2,TRBV19,TRBD1,once,TGTGCCAGCTCCGACAGGGATGGCTATGGCTACACCTTC,CASSDRDGYGYTF
17,TRBJ1-3,TRBV18,-,-,TGTGCCAGCTCACCTAGTGAGGGATTATCACGTGGAAACACCATATATTTT,CASSPSEGLSRGNTIYF
14,TRBJ1-2,TRBV2,TRBD1,-,TGTGCCAGCGGGTCTCAGGGGGGAGGCTATGGCTACACCTTC,CASGSQGGGYGYTF
13,TRBJ1-2,TRBV2,-,-,TGTGCCAGCAGTGGGACAGCTAACTATGGCTACACCTTC,CASSGTANYGYTF
14,TRBJ1-1,TRBV6-5,-,-,TGTGCCAGCAGTATAGACAGGTTCAACACTGAAGCTTTCTTT,CASSIDRFNTEAFF
13,TRBJ1-4,TRBV3-1/TRBV3-2,TRBD1,-,TGTGCCAGCCGACAGGGGGCGTGGGAAAAACTGTTTTTT,CASRQGAWEKLFF
16,TRBJ1-4,TRBV6-1,-,-,TGTGCCAGCAGGGAAACGACAGGCCCAACTAATGAAAAACTGTTTTTT,CASRETTGPTNEKLFF
17,TRBJ1-5,TRBV7-2,TRBD1,-,TGTGCCAGCAGTAGGAGGGACGGGACAGGGAACAATCAGCCCCAGCATTTT,CASSRRDGTGNNQPQHF
14,TRBJ1-2,TRBV5-1,TRBD1,few,TGCGCCAGCAGCGGGGGACAGGGGTTCGATGGCTACACCTTC,CASSGGQGFDGYTF
14,TRBJ2-5,TRBV7-9,-,few,TGTGCCAGCAGCACCCAGGGCACAGAGGAGACCCAGTACTTC,CASSTQGTEETQYF
15,TRBJ2-7,TRBV11-3,-,-,TGTGCCAGCCCCACTACGTTCCTTAGGCCTCGTGAGCAGTACTTC,CASPTTFLRPREQYF
13,TRBJ2-7,TRBV12-5,-,-,TGTGCTAGTGGTTTGGCCAGCTCCTACGAGCAGTACTTC,CASGLASSYEQYF
15,TRBJ2-5,TRBV6-5,TRBD2,-,TGTGCCAGCAGAGGTAGCGGGGGGGCCCGAGAGACCCAGTACTTC,CASRGSGGARETQYF
16,TRBJ1-5,TRBV27,-,-,TGTGCCAGCAGCCCTTACGCCGGGACACGGAATCAGCCCCAGCATTTT,CASSPYAGTRNQPQHF
18,TRBJ2-1,TRBV5-6,TRBD1,-,TGTGCCAGCAGCCTGTATAAGACCGGGACAGGGGGATTGAGGAGGGAGTTCTTC,CASSLYKTGTGGLRREFF
12,TRBJ1-5,TRBV28,-,-,TGTGCCAGCAGGACCTCAAGCGAGCCCCAGCATTTT,CASRTSSEPQHF
13,TRBJ1-6,TRBV6-5,-,-,TGTGCCAGCACCTGGGAGTTTAATTCACCCCTCCACTTT,CASTWEFNSPLHF
13,TRBJ1-1,TRBV5-1,-,-,TGCGCCAGCAGCGAACAGCAGAACACTGAAGCTTTCTTT,CASSEQQNTEAFF
16,TRBJ2-3,TRBV29-1,TRBD1,once,TGCAGCGTGTACCACCCGGGACAGGGAGTCACAGATACGCAGTATTTT,CSVYHPGQGVTDTQYF
15,TRBJ2-2,TRBV7-3,-,-,TGTGCCAGCAGCTCCGGACAGAAAAACACCGGGGAGCTGTTTTTT,CASSSGQKNTGELFF
14,TRBJ2-2,TRBV15,-,-,TGTGCCACCAGCAAACAGGCGAACACCGGGGAGCTGTTTTTT,CATSKQANTGELFF
13,TRBJ1-1,TRBV9,TRBD1,few,TGTGCCAGCAGCGTAGGACAGGGGACTGAAGCTTTCTTT,CASSVGQGTEAFF
16,TRBJ2-7,TRBV11-3,TRBD1,-,TGTGCCAGCAGCTCCCAGACCGGGACAGGGCGCAACGAGCAGTACTTC,CASSSQTGTGRNEQYF
14,TRBJ2-7,TRBV9,-,once,TGTGCCAGCAGCGCGTTACAGGGAATGGGCGAGCAGTACTTC,CASSALQGMGEQYF
14,TRBJ1-6,TRBV11-3,-,-,TGTGCCAGCAGCTTAGTAGGGGGAAATTCACCCCTCCACTTT,CASSLVGGNSPLHF
14,TRBJ1-5,TRBV6-5,-,-,TGTGCCAGCAGTTACTCGAGTTCGCATCAGCCCCAGCATTTT,CASSYSSSHQPQHF
15,TRBJ2-2,TRBV4-2,TRBD2,-,TGTGCCAGCAGCCAACGCGGGGGGCATACCGGGGAGCTGTTTTTT,CASSQRGGHTGELFF
15,TRBJ1-6,TRBV5-5,TRBD1,few,TGTGCCAGCAGCTTCTTGGGACAGCCTAATTCACCCCTCCACTTT,CASSFLGQPNSPLHF
16,TRBJ2-5,TRBV12-5,TRBD2,-,TGTGCTAGTGGTTTGGTACAGGCGGGAGGGGGCGAGACCCAGTACTTC,CASGLVQAGGGETQYF
16,TRBJ2-3,TRBV5-1,-,-,TGCGCCAGCAGCTTGTTCCCAGGGGCTAGCACAGATACGCAGTATTTT,CASSLFPGASTDTQYF
13,TRBJ1-1,TRBV29-1,-,-,TGCAGCGTTGAACAGGGAGGGGACACTGAAGCTTTCTTT,CSVEQGGDTEAFF
15,TRBJ2-5,TRBV9,TRBD1,-,TGTGCCAGCAGCGTTATGACAGGGGGCCGAGAGACCCAGTACTTC,CASSVMTGGRETQYF
17,TRBJ2-5,TRBV18,-,-,TGTGCCAGCTCACCACCAACTGGCAGGGGGGCACAAGAGACCCAGTACTTC,CASSPPTGRGAQETQYF
15,TRBJ2-5,TRBV5-6,-,-,TGTGCCAGCAGCCTGCTAAGGACAGTACAAGAGACCCAGTACTTC,CASSLLRTVQETQYF
13,TRBJ1-1,TRBV12-3/TRBV12-4,-,-,TGTGCCAGCAGCTTAAGGGGGAACACTGAAGCTTTCTTT,CASSLRGNTEAFF
13,TRBJ2-7,TRBV29-1,TRBD2,-,TGCAGCGTTGAAGGACTAGCGGGGGCCGAGCAGTACTTC,CSVEGLAGAEQYF
14,TRBJ2-7,TRBV2,TRBD2,once,TGTGCCAGCAGTAAGGGCGGGGGGACCTACGAGCAGTACTTC,CASSKGGGTYEQYF
13,TRBJ1-1,TRBV6-6,TRBD1,-,TGTGCCAGCAGTTACTTACAGGGGACTGAAGCTTTCTTT,CASSYLQGTEAFF
14,TRBJ2-1,TRBV11-3,TRBD2,-,TGTGCCAGCAGGGGACTAGTTTCCTACAATGAGCAGTTCTTC,CASRGLVSYNEQFF
16,TRBJ2-7,TRBV7-9,-,-,TGTGCCAGTTCTTTCCAGAGAGGCATTGGGGGCCACGAGCAGTACTTC,CASSFQRGIGGHEQYF
17,TRBJ1-4,TRBV19,-,-,TGTGCCAGTAGGGGGCATTATAACAGGTCAACTAATGAAAAACTGTTTTTT,CASRGHYNRSTNEKLFF
20,TRBJ2-1,TRBV5-4,TRBD1,-,TGTGCCAGCAGCCCCGAAGGAGGACAGGGGTGGTCGAGCTCCTACAATGAGCAGTTCTTC,CASSPEGGQGWSSSYNEQFF
19,TRBJ2-1,TRBV9,TRBD1,-,TGTGCCAGCAGCGTAGTGCCTCCATCCAGCGGACAGGCGTCAAGTGAGCAGTTCTTC,CASSVVPPSSGQASSEQFF
16,TRBJ1-6,TRBV19,-,-,TGTGCCAGTAGTATTGAACGGAGCTCCTATAATTCACCCCTCCACTTT,CASSIERSSYNSPLHF
14,TRBJ1-1,TRBV11-3,-,-,TGTGCCAGCACCCGTGGGGGGGGGAACACTGAAGCTTTCTTT,CASTRGGGNTEAFF
11,TRBJ1-2,TRBV6-5,-,-,TGTGCCAGCAGTTTTCGTCAGGGCTACACCTTC,CASSFRQGYTF
17,TRBJ2-2,TRBV6-2/TRBV6-3,TRBD2,-,TGTGCCAGCAGTTCGACTAGCGGGCCATCGAACACCGGGGAGCTGTTTTTT,CASSSTSGPSNTGELFF